One sample yielded the 24 T cell receptor beta chains listed below, sequenced in a study of blood T cell repertoires in COVID-19. Sequenced by immunoSEQ multiplex PCR; TCRdb stores in-frame clones only, minus some. Of roughly 200,000 clones in the sample, about 86% were seen once. The sample was PBMCs or T cells enriched from blood (not recorded which). The source of these receptors is a young woman who had been exposed to COVID-19.

This rearrangement joins TRBV15 to TRBJ2-2, with a weak D call TRBD1 (5 bases). The germline V gene has CDR1 LNHNV and CDR2 YYDKDF (reference sequence). CDR3 length equals 14 residues. Trimming stripped 7 bases from V and 0 bases from J, with 9 bases between. The CDR3 region has the DNA TGTGCCACCACCAAGGACACGAACACCGGGGAGCTGTTTTTT. Its translation is CATTKDTNTGELFF.

This clone has just one count. V is TRBV5-3 and J is TRBJ2-7; TRBD1 agrees at 11 bases. TRBV5-3 is an ORF, and what it does is uncertain. Germline trimming cut 1 base from V and 3 bases from J; bases unmatched to any gene: 6. CDR3 length: 16 amino acids. The CDR3 nucleotides are TGTGCCAGAAGCTTGCGCGGACAGGGGGCCTACTACGAGCAGTACTTC. It encodes CARSLRGQGAYYEQYF.

The chain has TRBV19 and TRBJ2-1; 8 nucleotides align to TRBD1. V trimming: 5 bases; J trimming: 3 bases; junction bases outside the gene matches: 6. CDR1 and CDR2 from the germline V gene are LNHDA and SQIVND (reference sequence). The CDR3 totals 15 residues. This CDR3 is CASSRGQGSYNEQFF. The CDR3 coding sequence is TGTGCCAGTAGTCGAGGACAGGGAAGCTACAATGAGCAGTTCTTC. The full variable domain, completed using reference TRBV19 and TRBJ2-1, is DGGITQSPKYLFRKEGQNVTLSCEQNLNHDAMYWYRQDPGQGLRLIYYSQIVNDFQKGDIAEGYSVSREKKESFPLTVTSAQKNPTAFYLCASSRGQGSYNEQFFGPGTRLTVL.

V usage is TRBV2 and J usage is TRBJ2-3; 13 nucleotides match TRBD2. Germline V gene data show CDR1 as SNHLY and CDR2 as FYNNEI. There are 16 residues in the CDR3. Germline trimming cut 5 bases from V and 1 base from J; bases unmatched to any gene: 3. The CDR3 sequence: CASSRLAGGGTDTQYF. CDR3 DNA: TGTGCCAGCAGTAGACTAGCGGGGGGTGGCACAGATACGCAGTATTTT.

The V gene is TRBV14, the J gene TRBJ1-6; tentative D call: TRBD1 (5 bases). Germline-derived CDR1 and CDR2 are SGHDN and FVKESK. V dropped 6 bases and J dropped 10 bases, with 22 bases sitting between them. This CDR3 comprises 16 residues. The CDR3 sequence: CASSIQDPLSGSPLHF. In DNA form, the CDR3 reads TGTGCCAGCAGTATCCAGGATCCCCTTTCAGGGTCACCCCTCCACTTT.

The V and J genes are TRBV7-8 and TRBJ1-3; possibly TRBD1 for D (5 bases). From germline, CDR1 is SGHVS and CDR2 FQNEAQ. V was trimmed by 1 base and J by 7 bases, leaving 17 bases between them. The CDR3 has 16 residues. DNA of the CDR3: TGTGCCAGCAGCTTAGGAATGGGGCGCGGGAGGAACACCATATATTTT. Protein sequence: CASSLGMGRGRNTIYF.

The J gene is TRBJ2-7, the V gene TRBV7-2, with 7 bases identical to TRBD1. The germline V gene encodes CDR1 SGHTA and CDR2 FQGNSA. CDR3 length equals 16 residues. J was trimmed by 1 base and V by 0 bases; bases with no gene match: 6. The CDR3 loop is CASSLALGQQSYEQYF. The DNA for the CDR3 is TGTGCCAGCAGCTTAGCCTTGGGACAGCAGTCCTACGAGCAGTACTTC.

This rearrangement joins TRBV3-1 (or the pseudogene TRBV3-2) to TRBJ2-3, with a weak D call TRBD2 (5 bases). CDR3 size: 16 residues. V dropped 2 bases and J dropped 2 bases, with 14 bases sitting between them. Looked up from germline, CDR1 is LGHDT and CDR2 is YNNKEL (reference sequence). CDR3 loop: CASSQSRGRTTDTQYF. In DNA form, the CDR3 reads TGTGCCAGCAGCCAATCGCGTGGGAGAACCACAGATACGCAGTATTTT.

The chain has TRBV4-1 and TRBJ2-7; 7 bases fit TRBD2. CDR3 length equals 16 residues. J was trimmed by 4 bases and V by 0 bases; bases with no gene match: 9. Germline CDR1 MGHRA, CDR2 YSYEKL. Here the CDR3 DNA reads TGCGCCAGCAGCCAAGAAGTCCAGCGGGGTGGATACGAGCAGTACTTC. Amino acid sequence: CASSQEVQRGGYEQYF.

The genes are TRBV3-1 (or the pseudogene TRBV3-2) and TRBJ1-1, with TRBD1 matching over 7 bases. This CDR3 is built from 14 residues. The germline CDR1 and CDR2 sequences are LGHDT and YNNKEL (reference sequence). V lost 2 bases and J lost 4; bases outside the gene matches: 4. In DNA form, the CDR3 reads TGTGCCAGCAGCCAAAAGCCAGGGGGCACTGAAGCTTTCTTT. The encoded protein is CASSQKPGGTEAFF.

Written as DNA, the CDR3 is TGCGCCAGCAGCCCCCCGGGACTAGCGGGGGGAAAGAGCTCCTACAATGAGCAGTTCTTC. Protein: CASSPPGLAGGKSSYNEQFF. This chain links TRBV4-1 with TRBJ2-1; TRBD2 matches at 15 bases. Unmatched junction bases numbered 10, after V lost 4 bases and J lost 0 bases. Germline assignment: CDR1 MGHRA and CDR2 YSYEKL. The CDR3 contains 20 residues.

A few counts support this clone. V usage is TRBV19 and J usage is TRBJ2-7, with D unclear. Trimming pared 3 bases from V and 4 bases from J, leaving 4 bases between. The CDR3 is 11 amino acids. Germline V gene data show CDR1 as LNHDA and CDR2 as SQIVND (reference sequence). CDR3: CASSIGYEQYF. The CDR3 DNA follows: TGTGCCAGTAGTATCGGTTACGAGCAGTACTTC.

V and J are TRBV10-3 and TRBJ1-1; possible D gene TRBD1, 5 bases. The CDR3 is made up of 13 amino acids. The V end was cut by 3 bases, the J end by 7 bases, with 12 bases between. Germline CDR1 ENHRY, CDR2 SYGVKD. This CDR3 reads CAISEGETGEAFF. The DNA for the CDR3 is TGTGCCATCAGTGAAGGGGAAACGGGTGAAGCTTTCTTT.

The J gene is TRBJ1-1, the V gene TRBV14; a weak D match, TRBD1 (6 bases). Trimming removed 0 bases from V and 4 bases from J, with 9 bases in between. This CDR3 is built from 14 residues. Germline assignment: CDR1 SGHDN and CDR2 FVKESK. This chain's CDR3 is CASSQDQQGTEAFF. CDR3 nucleotides: TGTGCCAGCAGCCAAGATCAACAGGGCACTGAAGCTTTCTTT.

The chain employs TRBV13 and TRBJ2-2, with 7 bases aligning to TRBD2. With 5 bases clipped from V and 4 bases from J, the junction kept 4 bases outside the gene matches. The CDR3 loop spans 14 amino acids. Per the germline V gene, CDR1 is PRHDT and CDR2 is FYEKMQ (reference sequence). The DNA for the CDR3 is TGTGCCAGCAGCCCGGGACTAAGCACCGGGGAGCTGTTTTTT. It codes for CASSPGLSTGELFF.

The chain combines TRBV10-2 with TRBJ2-1; D is ambiguous. CDR1 and CDR2 (germline): WSHSY, SAAADI. Trimming stripped 5 bases from V and 7 bases from J, with 15 bases between. The CDR3 spans 14 residues. CDR3 bases: TGCGCCAGCAGTATGGTGGCGGCGGTGAATGAGCAGTTCTTC. Its translation: CASSMVAAVNEQFF.

The chain recombines TRBV5-4 with TRBJ2-1, with 10 bases identical to TRBD2. The CDR3 runs 16 residues. CDR1 and CDR2 from the germline V gene are SGHNT and YYREEE (reference sequence). V trimming: 2 bases; J trimming: 6 bases; junction bases outside the gene matches: 8. Here the CDR3 DNA reads TGTGCCAGCAGCTTAGGGGCTAGCGGGGGTCTCAATGAGCAGTTCTTC. This translates into CASSLGASGGLNEQFF.

The chain employs TRBV5-1 and TRBJ2-7; D gene ambiguous. In germline, CDR1 is SGHRS, CDR2 YFSETQ. Trimming cost V 4 bases and J 4 bases, with 12 bases left between them. The CDR3 has 13 residues. CDR3 residues: CASSNLNEYEQYF. CDR3 bases: TGCGCCAGCAGCAACCTTAACGAGTACGAGCAGTACTTC.

The V and J genes are TRBV9 and TRBJ1-1; the match to TRBD1 covers 12 bases. CDR3 length: 17 amino acids. From germline, CDR1 is SGDLS and CDR2 YYNGEE. Trimming cost V 3 bases and J 3 bases; bases outside gene matches: 9. CDR3 region: CASSAHGDRGLYTEAFF. For the CDR3, the DNA is TGTGCCAGCAGCGCACATGGGGACAGGGGGCTTTACACTGAAGCTTTCTTT.

A word on this clone: Its ends do not fully match the called genes, so a read error is possible. The chain carries TRBV27 and TRBJ1-2; TRBD1 matches 7 bases. Germline-derived CDR1 and CDR2 are MNHEY and SMNVEV (reference sequence). The CDR3 is 14 residues long. The CDR3 protein is CASSVDRDHYGYTF. The DNA of the CDR3 is TGTGCCAGCAGTGTTGACAGGGACCACTATGGTTACACCTTC.

This chain uses TRBV5-4 with TRBJ2-7; 7 bases agree with TRBD2. The germline CDR1 and CDR2 sequences are SGHNT and YYREEE (reference sequence). The CDR3 runs 15 residues. V gave up 2 bases and J gave up 1 base; unmatched junction bases: 6. For the CDR3, the DNA is TGTGCCAGCAGCTTTTTGGGCGGGGGATCCTACGAGCAGTACTTC. It yields the protein CASSFLGGGSYEQYF. The full variable domain, completed using reference TRBV5-4 and TRBJ2-7, is ETGVTQSPTHLIKTRGQQVTLRCSSQSGHNTVSWYQQALGQGPQFIFQYYREEENGRGNFPPRFSGLQFPNYSSELNVNALELDDSALYLCASSFLGGGSYEQYFGPGTRLTVT.

This chain uses TRBV18 with TRBJ2-5, with a possible D match to TRBD1 (6 bases). The germline gives CDR1 KGHSH, CDR2 LQKENI. The V end was cut by 3 bases, the J end by 0 bases, with 14 bases between. The CDR3 spans 16 residues. The chain's CDR3 is CASSPWTANNQETQYF. CDR3 bases: TGTGCCAGCTCACCTTGGACAGCAAATAACCAAGAGACCCAGTACTTC.

This sequence joins TRBV27 and TRBJ1-2; 7 bases line up with TRBD1. V shed 4 bases, J shed 1 base, and the junction held 3 bases outside the gene matches. This CDR3 is 14 amino acids long. Germline CDR1 reads MNHEY; CDR2 reads SMNVEV (reference sequence). The CDR3 bases are TGTGCCAGCAGTTCGACAGGGATTAACTATGGCTACACCTTC. It yields the protein CASSSTGINYGYTF.

The chain links TRBV5-1 to TRBJ1-3; no clear D gene. Per germline, CDR1 SGHRS and CDR2 YFSETQ. Deletions cut 7 bases from V and 0 bases from J, with 11 bases between. This CDR3 spans 14 amino acids. CDR3 residues: CASRERGSGNTIYF. In DNA form, the CDR3 reads TGCGCCAGCCGGGAACGGGGCTCTGGAAACACCATATATTTT.